Detailed here is one T cell receptor beta chain. The data belong to a study of blood T cell repertoires in COVID-19. Clones were read by immunoSEQ multiplex PCR, and TCRdb kept only the in-frame ones, dropping some. The sample holds about 100,000 clones, 80% seen once. The germline V and J ends were trimmed by 1 base and 3 bases, with 6 bases remaining between them. CDR1 and CDR2 from the germline V gene are LGHDT and YNNKEL (reference sequence). The CDR3 covers 14 residues. This TCR was recovered from a man between 65 and 79 years old with active or convalescent COVID-19. The rearrangement joins TRBV3-1 (or the pseudogene TRBV3-2) to TRBJ2-2, with D possibly being TRBD2 (6 bases). The sample comprised peripheral blood. CDR3 nucleotide sequence: TGTGCCAGCAGCCAAGCGGGAGACACCGGGGAGCTGTTTTTT. It yields the protein CASSQAGDTGELFF.